This T cell receptor beta chain was identified in a study of cytomegalovirus exposure and HLA in healthy donors. Whole-study results and caveats: For most TCR beta V segments, an earlier analysis put the productive rate at about 87% or about 30% of the time.

V trimming: 2 bases; J trimming: 3 bases; junction bases outside the gene matches: 3. Germline V gene lookup returns CDR1 MDHEN and CDR2 SYDVKM. The CDR3 totals 16 residues. The PCR contained 60 Vbeta and 13 Jbeta primers. Only in-frame clones appear in the TCRdb table, and some are missing; sequencing was by immunoSEQ multiplex PCR. This table holds some 150,000 clones, roughly 89% found once. Concerning this clone itself: Its antigen is not identified.

The TCR originated in a woman younger than 45 in good health and CMV-seronegative. Sequencing was performed on PBMCs. This rearrangement joins TRBV28 to TRBJ2-1, with 11 bases fitting TRBD2. CDR3 DNA: TGTGCCAGCAGTTTACTACTAGCGGGAGACTACAATGAGCAGTTCTTC. Its protein is CASSLLLAGDYNEQFF.